Described below is a single T cell receptor beta chain sequence and its context. Its antigen is not identified. Trimming shortened V by 6 bases and J by 1 base, and 9 bases separated the two germline ends. This CDR3 contains 12 residues. The germline gives CDR1 SQVTM, CDR2 ANQGSEA. The source of the sample is a study of T cell responses to AZD1222 COVID-19 vaccine. Findings and limits, study-wide: Researchers took repertoire samples only after the peak T cell response had come.

Here immunoSEQ multiplex PCR was the method, and the copy in TCRdb shows in-frame clones only, minus some. The sample contains some 120,000 clones, roughly 85% of which appear only once. This chain uses TRBV29-1 with TRBJ1-1; D perhaps matches TRBD1 (6 bases). Sequenced material: peripheral blood, taken on day 0 of MenACWY control vaccination. The clonotype comes from an adult in good health. The CDR3 sequence is CSVTQGNTEAFF. The CDR3 region has the DNA TGCAGCGTAACACAGGGGAACACTGAAGCTTTCTTT.